These 13 T cell receptor beta chains were all obtained from the same sample, sequenced in a study of long-term antiretroviral therapy in people with HIV. An immunoSEQ assay, version v3.0, was performed at survey level. The table came from immunoSEQ multiplex PCR; TCRdb's copy has only in-frame clones and leaves some out. This sample has about 29,000 clones, with more than 75% found just once. The input for sequencing was unsorted PBMCs, taken 0.5 years after starting antiretroviral therapy. The source of these receptors is a woman in her late teens or twenties with HIV.

The rearrangement uses TRBV5-1 and TRBJ1-3; D is undetermined. Germline V gene data show CDR1 as SGHRS and CDR2 as YFSETQ. The CDR3 is made up of 16 amino acids. V was clipped by 4 bases and J by 0 bases, with 14 bases between them. The DNA for the CDR3 is TGCGCCAGCAGCCGAGAACTCGGACGCTCTGGAAACACCATATATTTT. Its translation: CASSRELGRSGNTIYF. The whole variable domain, remainder taken from reference TRBV5-1 and TRBJ1-3, is KAGVTQTPRYLIKTRGQQVTLSCSPISGHRSVSWYQQTPGQGLQFLFEYFSETQRNKGNFPGRFSGRQFSNSRSEMNVSTLELGDSALYLCASSRELGRSGNTIYFGEGSWLTVV.

The chain recombines TRBV6-1 with TRBJ2-7, with TRBD2 identical over 10 bases. Germline V gene sequence: CDR1 MNHNS, CDR2 SASEGT. CDR3 length: 15 amino acids. The J segment lost 3 bases and the V segment lost 0 bases, leaving 2 bases of the junction unmatched. The CDR3 DNA reads as TGTGCCAGCAGTGAAGCTGCTAGCGGGAGCTACGAGCAGTACTTC. It translates to CASSEAASGSYEQYF.

CDR3 sequence (DNA): TGTGCCAGCAGCCTGCGGACAGGGGATACTAATGGCTACACCTTC. This translates into CASSLRTGDTNGYTF. The chain couples TRBV7-2 to TRBJ1-2, with 9 nucleotides matching TRBD1. CDR3 length: 15 amino acids. Germline assignment: CDR1 SGHTA and CDR2 FQGNSA. With 5 bases clipped from V and 6 bases from J, the junction kept 10 bases outside the gene matches.

The chain couples TRBV4-3 to TRBJ1-2; TRBD1 is a possible D gene (5 bases). Germline V CDR1 and CDR2: LGHNA, YSLEER. Between the trimmed V and J ends, which lost 0 bases and 8 bases, there was a span of 13 bases. The CDR3 has 14 residues. The CDR3, as DNA: TGCGCCAGCAGCCAAGATCCTCAGACAGTGGGCTACACCTTC. It is translated as CASSQDPQTVGYTF.

V gene TRBV9 combines with J gene TRBJ1-1; D might be TRBD1 (5 bases). Germline assignment: CDR1 SGDLS and CDR2 YYNGEE. Trimming shortened V by 3 bases and J by 1 base, and 16 bases separated the two germline ends. The CDR3 is 16 amino acids. CDR3 sequence reads: CASSAHSTGRNTEAFF. The DNA of the CDR3 is TGTGCCAGCAGCGCCCACTCTACAGGAAGGAACACTGAAGCTTTCTTT. The complete variable domain, with remaining parts taken from reference TRBV9 and TRBJ1-1, reads DSGVTQTPKHLITATGQRVTLRCSPRSGDLSVYWYQQSLDQGLQFLIQYYNGEERAKGNILERFSAQQFPDLHSELNLSSLELGDSALYFCASSAHSTGRNTEAFFGQGTRLTVV.

The chain couples TRBV27 to TRBJ1-6, with D maybe TRBD1 (5 bases). Trimming took off 2 bases at V and 5 bases at J, with 10 bases between the two ends. The CDR3 extends over 15 amino acids. Germline CDR1 and CDR2: MNHEY and SMNVEV (reference sequence). CDR3 protein: CASSLEQGNNSPLHF. The CDR3 DNA reads as TGTGCCAGCAGTTTAGAGCAGGGAAATAATTCACCCCTCCACTTT.

The chain links TRBV6-6 to TRBJ2-7; no firm D call. Germline lookup yields CDR1 MNHNY and CDR2 SVGAGI (reference sequence). V gave up 6 bases and J gave up 0 bases, with 9 bases separating them. CDR3 length: 13 residues. CDR3 bases: TGTGCCAGCAGAATTACCGACTCCTACGAGCAGTACTTC. It is translated as CASRITDSYEQYF.

V gene TRBV27 combines with J gene TRBJ2-1; weak D call: TRBD2 (6 bases). Per germline, CDR1 MNHEY and CDR2 SMNVEV (reference sequence). Trimming cost V 6 bases and J 4 bases, with 19 bases left between them. The length of the CDR3 is 16 residues. The CDR3 loop is CASRSTRDSPYNEQFF. The CDR3 bases are TGTGCCAGCAGATCAACCCGGGACTCACCTTACAATGAGCAGTTCTTC.

The chain is built from TRBV28 and TRBJ2-5, with D maybe TRBD1 (5 bases). This CDR3 contains 14 residues. Trimming pared 7 bases from V and 2 bases from J, leaving 14 bases between. CDR1 MDHEN and CDR2 SYDVKM come from the germline V gene. CDR3 nucleotides: TGTGCCAGCACCCTGACAGCTGGGCAAGAGACCCAGTACTTC. It specifies CASTLTAGQETQYF.

V and J are TRBV5-1 and TRBJ2-3; D not certain. The V gene's germline CDR1 is SGHRS and CDR2 YFSETQ. Trimming stripped 3 bases from V and 1 base from J, with 12 bases between. The CDR3 covers 15 residues. CDR3 in DNA: TGCGCCAGCAGCTCGGAAAGGGTAGGCACAGATACGCAGTATTTT. It yields the protein CASSSERVGTDTQYF. Looking up the rest from reference TRBV5-1 and TRBJ2-3 gives the full variable domain: KAGVTQTPRYLIKTRGQQVTLSCSPISGHRSVSWYQQTPGQGLQFLFEYFSETQRNKGNFPGRFSGRQFSNSRSEMNVSTLELGDSALYLCASSSERVGTDTQYFGPGTRLTVL.

The chain couples TRBV10-3 to TRBJ1-3, with 8 bases fitting TRBD1. V lost 4 bases, J lost 4 bases, and 9 bases stayed unmatched. This CDR3 has 16 amino acids. Germline CDR1 is ENHRY and CDR2 is SYGVKD. As DNA, the CDR3 is TGTGCCATCAGTGGGTTAAAGACAGGGGACGGAAACACCATATATTTT. Translating gives CAISGLKTGDGNTIYF.

The rearrangement joins TRBV6-6 to TRBJ1-5, with 9 positions matching TRBD1. Germline trimming cut 8 bases from V and 6 bases from J; bases unmatched to any gene: 14. Germline V CDR1 and CDR2: MNHNY, SVGAGI (reference sequence). CDR3 length: 16 amino acids. Here the CDR3 reads CASRSGTGLGSQPQHF. The CDR3 DNA follows: TGTGCCAGCCGATCCGGGACAGGGTTGGGAAGTCAGCCCCAGCATTTT.

This rearrangement joins TRBV11-2 to TRBJ2-3; D is undetermined. The V and J ends lost 0 bases and 4 bases respectively, with 8 bases between them. This CDR3 has 14 residues. Germline CDR1 and CDR2: SGHAT and FQNNGV. This CDR3 is CASSLDASADTQYF. The CDR3 DNA is TGTGCCAGCAGCTTAGATGCCAGCGCAGATACGCAGTATTTT.